This is a list of T cell receptor beta chains from one sample in a study of OX40 agonist ivuxolimab in advanced cancers. Sequenced by immunoSEQ multiplex PCR; TCRdb stores in-frame clones only, minus some. Here the sample spans over 45,000 clones, 83% being singletons. The sequences come from CD4+ or CD8+ T cells sorted from blood, collected in a trial of the OX40 agonist ivuxolimab. Receptor source: an adult with an advanced solid tumor such as melanoma, head and neck, liver or kidney cancer. The CDR3 runs from the conserved cysteine through the conserved F or W. The order of the fields is J gene, CDR3 length, V gene, D gene, clone size, CDR3 protein, CDR3 DNA. D genes are given only for firm matches. Rows may omit the clone size; those that give it use once, few, many or a size class.

TRBJ2-7 13 TRBV19 - - CASSIGGAYEQYF TGTGCCAGTAGTATAGGTGGGGCCTACGAGCAGTACTTC
TRBJ2-7 15 TRBV7-5 - - CASSLFGTAGNEQYF TGTGCCAGCAGCTTATTCGGGACAGCCGGAAACGAGCAGTACTTC
TRBJ2-1 15 TRBV5-1 - - CASSPRGGSYNEQFF TGCGCCAGCAGCCCAAGGGGCGGCTCCTACAATGAGCAGTTCTTC
TRBJ1-4 13 TRBV30 - - CAWNRDLNEKLFF TGTGCCTGGAACCGGGACCTGAATGAAAAACTGTTTTTT
TRBJ2-2 16 TRBV9 TRBD1 - CASSVGGQGYTGELFF TGTGCCAGCAGCGTAGGAGGACAGGGATACACCGGGGAGCTGTTTTTT
TRBJ2-5 15 TRBV6-5 TRBD2 - CASSPPSGGGKTQYF TGTGCCAGCAGTCCCCCTAGCGGAGGTGGGAAGACCCAGTACTTC
TRBJ1-3 15 TRBV6-1 - - CASTRGGGGGNTIYF TGTGCCAGCACCAGAGGCGGGGGAGGTGGAAACACCATATATTTT
TRBJ2-2 15 TRBV7-2 TRBD1 - CASSPTGGRAGELFF TGTGCCAGCAGCCCTACAGGGGGCCGGGCCGGGGAGCTGTTTTTT
TRBJ2-2 16 TRBV11-3 TRBD2 - CASSFRLAGRTGELFF TGTGCCAGCAGCTTTAGACTAGCGGGACGCACCGGGGAGCTGTTTTTT
TRBJ2-3 14 TRBV19 - - CASSISGLQDTQYF TGTGCCAGTAGTATTTCCGGACTACAAGATACGCAGTATTTT
TRBJ2-7 14 TRBV18 - - CASSPGLDSYEQYF TGTGCCAGCTCCCCCGGGTTGGATTCCTACGAGCAGTACTTC
TRBJ2-1 17 TRBV9 TRBD1 - CASSPHLWTGAYNEQFF TGTGCCAGCAGCCCCCACTTATGGACAGGAGCCTACAATGAGCAGTTCTTC
TRBJ2-3 14 TRBV30 - - CAWSDSLGTDTQYF TGTGCCTGGTCAGACAGTCTCGGCACAGATACGCAGTATTTT
TRBJ1-6 13 TRBV7-9 - few CASSGDLFSPLHF TGTGCCAGCAGCGGGGACCTATTTTCACCCCTCCACTTT
TRBJ1-2 15 TRBV19 - medium-sized CASSIPQADRRGYTF TGTGCCAGTAGTATCCCCCAAGCCGACCGTCGGGGCTACACCTTC
TRBJ1-2 11 TRBV11-2 - - CASAGAYGYTF TGTGCCAGCGCGGGGGCCTATGGCTACACCTTC
TRBJ1-4 15 TRBV5-6 - - CASSLARGNNEKLFF TGTGCCAGCAGCTTGGCCAGGGGTAATAATGAAAAACTGTTTTTT
TRBJ2-7 18 TRBV28 TRBD2 - CASTFGQFSGRTHYEQYF TGTGCCAGCACTTTCGGGCAGTTTAGCGGGAGGACACACTACGAGCAGTACTTC
TRBJ2-4 14 TRBV15 TRBD1 - CATSSLTGGNIQYF TGTGCCACCAGCAGTCTGACAGGGGGGAACATTCAGTACTTC
TRBJ2-7 13 TRBV7-9 - - CASSLGQVYEQYF TGTGCCAGCAGCTTAGGACAGGTCTACGAGCAGTACTTC
TRBJ1-3 15 TRBV5-6 TRBD1 - CASSSQGAGGNTIYF TGTGCCAGCAGCTCACAGGGGGCAGGAGGAAACACCATATATTTT
TRBJ2-6 14 TRBV9 - - CASSVRNGANVLTF TGTGCCAGCAGCGTAAGGAACGGGGCCAACGTCCTGACTTTC